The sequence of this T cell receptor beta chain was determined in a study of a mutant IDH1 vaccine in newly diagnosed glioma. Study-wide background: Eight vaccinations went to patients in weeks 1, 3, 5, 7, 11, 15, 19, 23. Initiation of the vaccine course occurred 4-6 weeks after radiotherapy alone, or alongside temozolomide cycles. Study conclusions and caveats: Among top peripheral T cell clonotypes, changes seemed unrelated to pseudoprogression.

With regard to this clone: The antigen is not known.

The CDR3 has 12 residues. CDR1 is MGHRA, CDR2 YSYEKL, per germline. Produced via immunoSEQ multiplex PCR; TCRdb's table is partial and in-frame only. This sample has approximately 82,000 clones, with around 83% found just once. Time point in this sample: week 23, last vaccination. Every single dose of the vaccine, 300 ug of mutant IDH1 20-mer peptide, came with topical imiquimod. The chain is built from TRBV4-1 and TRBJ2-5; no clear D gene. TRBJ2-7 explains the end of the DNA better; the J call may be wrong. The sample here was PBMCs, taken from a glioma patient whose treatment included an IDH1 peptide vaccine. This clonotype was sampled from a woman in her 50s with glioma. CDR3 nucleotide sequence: TGCGCCAGCAGCCAAGACTCCTACGAGCAGTACTTC. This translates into CASSQDSYEQYF.